This is a list of T cell receptor beta chains from one sample in a study of cytomegalovirus exposure and HLA in healthy donors. Clones were sequenced by immunoSEQ multiplex PCR, and TCRdb holds only the in-frame ones, with some missing. The sample gives 150,000 to 200,000 clones, roughly 78% of which show up once; about 4.6% is in the top ten. Specimen: PBMCs. All receptors come from a woman in her twenties or thirties in good health and CMV-seropositive. Both conserved end residues are part of each CDR3. A D gene is named only where the DNA matches it firmly. For some rows the clone size is stated as once, few or many, or as a class when expanded; others skip it.

V	D	size	J	CDR3	DNA
TRBV19	-	-	TRBJ1-1	CASSRAGPWTEAFF	TGTGCCAGTAGTAGGGCAGGGCCCTGGACTGAAGCTTTCTTT
TRBV19	TRBD1	-	TRBJ1-3	CASSTGTGSPGNTIYF	TGTGCCAGTAGTACGGGGACAGGGTCTCCTGGAAACACCATATATTTT
TRBV5-1	-	-	TRBJ1-1	CASSFQGIEAFF	TGCGCCAGCAGCTTTCAGGGGATTGAAGCTTTCTTT
TRBV5-4	-	-	TRBJ1-4	CASSTFTGLDEKLFF	TGTGCCAGCAGCACATTTACAGGGTTGGATGAAAAACTGTTTTTT
TRBV27	-	-	TRBJ2-3	CASSPKLASTDTQYF	TGTGCCAGCAGTCCGAAACTAGCATCCACAGATACGCAGTATTTT
TRBV19	-	-	TRBJ1-6	CASCRTASSYNSPLHF	TGTGCCAGTTGCCGGACAGCCAGCTCCTATAATTCACCCCTCCACTTT
TRBV5-4	TRBD1	few	TRBJ1-5	CASSRQGESNQPQHF	TGTGCCAGCAGCCGACAGGGGGAAAGCAATCAGCCCCAGCATTTT
TRBV9	-	-	TRBJ2-1	CASSVALYNEQFF	TGTGCCAGCAGCGTAGCACTGTACAATGAGCAGTTCTTC
TRBV19	-	-	TRBJ1-2	CASSITGPMANYGYTF	TGTGCCAGTAGTATAACAGGGCCAATGGCTAACTATGGCTACACCTTC
TRBV11-2	TRBD1	-	TRBJ2-5	CASSTRTGEETQYF	TGTGCCAGCAGCACCCGGACAGGGGAAGAGACCCAGTACTTC
TRBV5-4	TRBD1	-	TRBJ1-2	CASSPEEGAGYGYTF	TGTGCCAGCAGCCCGGAAGAGGGGGCGGGCTATGGCTACACCTTC
TRBV6-5	TRBD2	-	TRBJ2-3	CASSSGDVDTQYF	TGTGCCAGCAGCAGCGGGGATGTTGATACGCAGTATTTT
TRBV7-2	-	-	TRBJ2-1	CASSLGAIIAFDNEQFF	TGTGCCAGCAGCTTGGGCGCTATAATAGCGTTCGACAATGAGCAGTTCTTC
TRBV5-4	TRBD1	-	TRBJ1-2	CASSVQGAGNYGYTF	TGTGCCAGCAGCGTTCAGGGGGCCGGTAACTATGGCTACACCTTC
TRBV6-5	-	-	TRBJ1-4	CASSDRQGWEKLFF	TGTGCCAGCAGTGATCGCCAGGGTTGGGAAAAACTGTTTTTT
TRBV6-1	-	-	TRBJ1-4	CASSDLPGQSNEKLFF	TGTGCCAGCAGTGACCTCCCCGGACAGAGTAATGAAAAACTGTTTTTT
TRBV10-3	-	-	TRBJ1-5	CAISDSQGHQPQHF	TGTGCCATCAGTGACAGTCAGGGGCATCAGCCCCAGCATTTT
TRBV19	-	few	TRBJ1-1	CASTARGNTEAFF	TGTGCCAGCACCGCCAGGGGAAATACTGAAGCTTTCTTT
TRBV4-1	TRBD1	-	TRBJ1-5	CTSSWTGAQPQHF	TGCACCAGCAGCTGGACAGGAGCTCAGCCCCAGCATTTT
TRBV4-2	TRBD1	-	TRBJ1-2	CASSRDRENYGYTF	TGTGCCAGCAGCAGGGACAGGGAGAACTATGGCTACACCTTC
TRBV10-2	TRBD1	-	TRBJ1-1	CASRGTGELGAFF	TGCGCCAGCAGGGGTACAGGGGAACTTGGAGCTTTCTTT
TRBV11-3	TRBD1	-	TRBJ2-5	CASSLNDRGPETQYF	TGTGCCAGCAGCTTAAATGATAGGGGGCCGGAGACCCAGTACTTC
TRBV7-9	-	-	TRBJ2-1	CASSPPGSNSLRGNEQFF	TGTGCCAGCAGCCCCCCCGGGTCGAATAGCTTAAGGGGAAATGAGCAGTTCTTC
TRBV10-1	-	-	TRBJ2-3	CASSGGATTDTQYF	TGCGCCAGCAGTGGAGGCGCCACCACAGATACGCAGTATTTT
TRBV5-4	-	few	TRBJ2-7	CASSRDLMGEQYF	TGTGCCAGCAGCCGGGACTTAATGGGGGAGCAGTACTTC
TRBV7-9	TRBD1	-	TRBJ2-5	CASSPGTAQETQYF	TGTGCCAGCAGCCCGGGGACAGCTCAAGAGACCCAGTACTTC
TRBV4-3	-	-	TRBJ1-2	CASSQDQGGKGIWGYTF	TGCGCCAGCAGCCAAGATCAAGGAGGGAAGGGGATCTGGGGCTACACCTTC
TRBV10-3	-	once	TRBJ1-2	CAISTQGRGYGYTF	TGTGCCATCAGTACCCAGGGGAGGGGGTATGGCTACACCTTC
TRBV9	-	few	TRBJ2-3	CASSDRGTFTDTQYF	TGTGCCAGCAGCGACCGGGGGACCTTCACAGATACGCAGTATTTT
TRBV29-1	-	once	TRBJ1-1	CSVIVNTEAFF	TGCAGCGTCATAGTTAACACTGAAGCTTTCTTT
TRBV7-2	-	-	TRBJ1-2	CASSLDFQAYYGYTF	TGTGCCAGCAGCTTAGATTTTCAGGCGTACTATGGCTACACCTTC
TRBV7-9	TRBD1	-	TRBJ1-2	CASSAGQGYGYTF	TGTGCCAGCAGCGCGGGACAGGGGTATGGCTACACCTTC
TRBV15	-	-	TRBJ2-2	CATSREGHRNTGELFF	TGTGCCACCAGCAGAGAGGGACACCGGAACACCGGGGAGCTGTTTTTT
TRBV19	-	-	TRBJ2-7	CASSISLPAEEQYF	TGTGCCAGTAGTATAAGTCTCCCGGCGGAAGAGCAGTACTTC
TRBV13	-	-	TRBJ2-7	CASSLMSSYEQYF	TGTGCCAGCAGCTTAATGAGCTCCTACGAGCAGTACTTC
TRBV18	-	-	TRBJ1-5	CASSQGWGDNQPQHF	TGTGCCAGCTCACAGGGGTGGGGTGACAATCAGCCCCAGCATTTT
TRBV6-5	TRBD1	-	TRBJ2-4	CASSSPGQIAKNIQYF	TGTGCCAGCAGTTCACCGGGACAGATAGCCAAAAACATTCAGTACTTC
TRBV10-3	-	-	TRBJ2-2	CAISQGMDTGELFF	TGTGCCATCAGCCAGGGTATGGACACCGGGGAGCTGTTTTTT
TRBV9	-	-	TRBJ2-5	CASSVEGRAGETQYF	TGTGCCAGCAGCGTAGAAGGGAGAGCGGGAGAGACCCAGTACTTC